This record looks at one T cell receptor beta chain sequence and its context. In the PCR, 60 Vbeta and 13 Jbeta primers were used. TCRdb's copy holds only in-frame clones and misses some; the assay was immunoSEQ multiplex PCR. The sample has about 160,000 clones; 80% to 85% are singletons. This CDR3 contains 16 residues. Germline lookup yields CDR1 ENHRY and CDR2 SYGVKD. Losses at the gene ends were 0 bases for V and 7 bases for J; bases not matched to a gene: 7. The sample originates from a study of cytomegalovirus exposure and HLA in healthy donors. This sequence joins TRBV10-3 and TRBJ2-1, with 9 positions matching TRBD2. Material for sequencing was PBMCs. The sequence derives from a man aged 25 to 40 in good health and CMV-seronegative. CDR3 sequence reads: CAISESMRGGRNEQFF. Here the CDR3 DNA reads TGTGCCATCAGTGAGTCGATGCGGGGGGGCCGGAATGAGCAGTTCTTC.